The following is a T cell receptor (beta chain) sequence with its context. Its antigen is not identified. CDR3 size: 14 residues. CDR1 LNHDA and CDR2 SQIVND come from the germline V gene (reference sequence). The data stem from a study of CXCR3-negative and CXCR3-positive naive CD8 T cells. Notes on the study in general: CXCR3-expressing naive cells carried TRB CDR3s more hydrophobic than those of CXCR3-negative naive cells.

UMI-tagged TRB cDNA libraries were built via 5' RACE. TCRdb derives one entry per CDR3 protein from the 5' RACE reads, leaving out DNA. Recorded for this sample: 85,000 to 90,000 distinct CDR3 sequences. V usage is TRBV19 and J usage is TRBJ2-1; TCRdb selects TRBD2, and the lack of DNA leaves this call unchecked. Source material: naive CXCR3+ CD8+ T cells from blood. Subset defined: CD45RO-CCR7+CD27+CD95- naive CD8+ T cells expressing CXCR3 (TNR3+). The TCR sequence derives from a human donor in good health. Some clones in this sample may be carry-over from other donors' samples. This CDR3 reads CASKLAGTYNEQFF.